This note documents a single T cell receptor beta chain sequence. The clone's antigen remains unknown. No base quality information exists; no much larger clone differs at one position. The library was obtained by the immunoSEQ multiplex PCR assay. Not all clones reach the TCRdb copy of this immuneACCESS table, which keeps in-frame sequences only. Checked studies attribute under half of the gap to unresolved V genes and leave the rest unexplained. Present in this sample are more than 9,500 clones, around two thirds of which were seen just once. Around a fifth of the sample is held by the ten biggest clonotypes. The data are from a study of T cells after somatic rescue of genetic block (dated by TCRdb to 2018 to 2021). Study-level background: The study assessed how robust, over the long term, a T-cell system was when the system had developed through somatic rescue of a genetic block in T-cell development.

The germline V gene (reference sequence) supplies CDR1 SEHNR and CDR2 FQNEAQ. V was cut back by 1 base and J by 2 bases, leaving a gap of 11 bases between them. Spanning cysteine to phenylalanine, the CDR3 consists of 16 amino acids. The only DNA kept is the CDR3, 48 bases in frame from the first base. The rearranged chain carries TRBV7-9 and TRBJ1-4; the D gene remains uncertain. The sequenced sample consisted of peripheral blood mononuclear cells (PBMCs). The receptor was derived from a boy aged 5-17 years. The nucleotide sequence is TGTGCCAGCAGCTTAGAGAGACCGACGACTAATGAAAAACTGTTTTTT. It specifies CASSLERPTTNEKLFF.